These 10 T cell receptor beta chains came from one sample sequenced in a study of post-analysis software for immune sequencing data. Unique molecular identifiers had been added to the TCR beta cDNA libraries. A single record per CDR3 protein comes from TCRdb applying MiXCR to the PCR reads. The profile shows about 820,000 distinct CDR3 sequences, approximately 53% of them singletons. General study findings and limits: Patients carried 5 or 6 TRBV segments more frequently than controls did, and TRBV5-6, TRBV5-1 and TRBV20-1 were among them.

What these receptors recognize is not known. The sequenced material came from blood. These receptors were collected from a girl aged 5 to 17 with multiple sclerosis.

This clonotype was seen more than once but under ten times. The V call is TRBV6-5, the J call TRBJ1-1; D is possibly TRBD1 (5 bases). The V end was cut by 5 bases, the J end by 4 bases, with 8 bases between. The CDR3 has 12 residues. The germline CDR1 and CDR2 sequences are MNHEY and SVGAGI. CDR3 sequence (DNA): TGTGCCAGCAGTGGGGGGGTCACTGAAGCTTTCTTT. Its protein is CASSGGVTEAFF.

Only a few counts were recorded for this clonotype. The chain joins TRBV7-9 to TRBJ2-7; no firm D call. V was trimmed by 0 bases and J by 3 bases, leaving 6 bases between them. The germline CDR1 and CDR2 sequences are SEHNR and FQNEAQ (reference sequence). The CDR3 spans 13 residues. The CDR3 region has the DNA TGTGCCAGCAGCTTAGCTCCCCGCTACGAGCAGTACTTC. Protein sequence: CASSLAPRYEQYF. The full variable domain, with the rest looked up from reference TRBV7-9 and TRBJ2-7, is DTGVSQNPRHKITKRGQNVTFRCDPISEHNRLYWYRQTLGQGPEFLTYFQNEAQLEKSRLLSDRFSAERPKGSFSTLEIQRTEQGDSAMYLCASSLAPRYEQYFGPGTRLTVT.

This clonotype came up a few times. This rearrangement joins TRBV29-1 to TRBJ2-5, with D perhaps matching TRBD1 (5 bases). Trimming took 7 bases from V and 2 from J, leaving 11 bases between them. CDR3 length: 12 amino acids. Germline V gives CDR1 SQVTM, CDR2 ANQGSEA. As DNA, the CDR3 is TGCAGCGCCCGACAGAGTCAAGAGACCCAGTACTTC. This sequence encodes CSARQSQETQYF.

The CDR3: CASSYQAHRPPYNEQFF. The CDR3 DNA reads TGTGCCAGCAGTTACCAGGCCCACCGGCCGCCGTACAATGAGCAGTTCTTC. J is TRBJ2-1 and V is TRBV6-6; no reliable D call. The V gene lost 2 bases and the J gene lost 4 bases, with 18 bases spanning the gap. CDR3 length: 17 amino acids. The germline CDR1 and CDR2 sequences are MNHNY and SVGAGI (reference sequence).

The V gene is TRBV7-9, the J gene TRBJ2-6; 7 nucleotides line up with TRBD1. The CDR3 spans 17 residues. J was trimmed by 1 base and V by 5 bases; bases with no gene match: 8. Germline-derived CDR1 and CDR2 are SEHNR and FQNEAQ (reference sequence). CDR3 bases: TGTGCCAGCAGCATCCTACAGGGGTCTTCTGGGGCCAACGTCCTGACTTTC. As protein: CASSILQGSSGANVLTF.

The count of this clonotype is one. V usage is TRBV6-4 and J usage is TRBJ1-5; the match to TRBD1 covers 8 bases. V lost 2 bases to trimming and J lost 9 bases; unmatched junction nucleotides: 3. Per germline, CDR1 MRHNA and CDR2 SNTAGT. The CDR3 is 13 amino acids. CDR3 region: CASSDRTGRPQHF. In nucleotides, the CDR3 is TGTGCCAGCAGTGACAGGACAGGGCGGCCCCAGCATTTT.

The chain couples TRBV9 to TRBJ1-2; 9 positions match TRBD1. Losses at the gene ends were 3 bases for V and 2 bases for J; bases not matched to a gene: 5. This CDR3 is 15 amino acids long. Germline CDR1 is SGDLS and CDR2 is YYNGEE. In DNA, the CDR3 is TGTGCCAGCAGCGCAATCGGACAGGGGAACTATGGCTACACCTTC. It specifies CASSAIGQGNYGYTF.

This chain joins TRBV12-3 or TRBV12-4 and TRBJ1-1; TRBD1 matches 8 bases. The length of the CDR3 is 17 residues. Trimming cost V 5 bases and J 6 bases; bases outside gene matches: 17. In DNA form, the CDR3 reads TGTGCCAGCAGTCCCGGGACAGGCTCGATAAAGAGTTCTGAAGCTTTCTTT. Translated: CASSPGTGSIKSSEAFF.

This sequence joins TRBV5-1 and TRBJ2-1; 12 bases match TRBD2. Matching the DNA end better, TRBJ2-7 makes the J call doubtful. Germline CDR1 is SGHRS and CDR2 is YFSETQ. CDR3 size: 15 residues. The CDR3 DNA sequence: TGCGCCAGCAGCCCCGACGGACTAGCGGGACGCGAGCAGTACTTC. Protein sequence: CASSPDGLAGREQYF.

This sequence joins TRBV27 and TRBJ1-4; D is ambiguous. V dropped 2 bases and J dropped 3 bases, with 10 bases sitting between them. The CDR3 has 15 amino acids. Looked up from germline, CDR1 is MNHEY and CDR2 is SMNVEV (reference sequence). CDR3 sequence (DNA): TGTGCCAGCAGTTTAAGTCGCAAGGCTAATGAAAAACTGTTTTTT. Protein: CASSLSRKANEKLFF.